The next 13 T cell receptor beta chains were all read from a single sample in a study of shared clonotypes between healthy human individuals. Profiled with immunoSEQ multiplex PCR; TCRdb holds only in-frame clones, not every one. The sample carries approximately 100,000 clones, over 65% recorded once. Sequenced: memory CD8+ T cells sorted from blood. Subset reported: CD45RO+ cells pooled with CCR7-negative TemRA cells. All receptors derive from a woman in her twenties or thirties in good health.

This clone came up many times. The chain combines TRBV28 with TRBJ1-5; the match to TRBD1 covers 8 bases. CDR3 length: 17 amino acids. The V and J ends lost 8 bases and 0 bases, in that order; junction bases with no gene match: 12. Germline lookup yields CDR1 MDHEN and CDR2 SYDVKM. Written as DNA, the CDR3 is TGTGCCAGCCTCCGCGGGGCAGGGGGCGGTAGCAATCAGCCCCAGCATTTT. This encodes CASLRGAGGGSNQPQHF.

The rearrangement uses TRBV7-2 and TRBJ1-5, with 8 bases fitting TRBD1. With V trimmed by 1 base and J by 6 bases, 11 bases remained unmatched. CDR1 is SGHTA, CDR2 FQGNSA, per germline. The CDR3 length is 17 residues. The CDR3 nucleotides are TGTGCCAGCAGCTTAGTGAGCCGGCAGGGGGCGGGTCAGCCCCAGCATTTT. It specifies CASSLVSRQGAGQPQHF.

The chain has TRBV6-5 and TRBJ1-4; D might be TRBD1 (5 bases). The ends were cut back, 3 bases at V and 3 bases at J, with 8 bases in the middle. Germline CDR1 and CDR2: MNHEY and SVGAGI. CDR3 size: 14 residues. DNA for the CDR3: TGTGCCAGCAGTTATTCGGGGCCTAATGAAAAACTGTTTTTT. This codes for CASSYSGPNEKLFF.

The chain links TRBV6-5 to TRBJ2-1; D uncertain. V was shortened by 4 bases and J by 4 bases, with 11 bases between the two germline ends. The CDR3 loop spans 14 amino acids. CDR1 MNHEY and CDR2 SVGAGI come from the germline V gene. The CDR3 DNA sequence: TGTGCCAGCAGTTCCCTCGGCGCATACAATGAGCAGTTCTTC. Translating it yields CASSSLGAYNEQFF.

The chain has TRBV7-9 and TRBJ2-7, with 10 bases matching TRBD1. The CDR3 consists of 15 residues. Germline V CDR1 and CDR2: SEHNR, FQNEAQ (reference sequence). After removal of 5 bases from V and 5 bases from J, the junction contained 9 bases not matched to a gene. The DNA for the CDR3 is TGTGCCAGCAGCCCGGGGACAGGGGAAATCCACGAGCAGTACTTC. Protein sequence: CASSPGTGEIHEQYF.

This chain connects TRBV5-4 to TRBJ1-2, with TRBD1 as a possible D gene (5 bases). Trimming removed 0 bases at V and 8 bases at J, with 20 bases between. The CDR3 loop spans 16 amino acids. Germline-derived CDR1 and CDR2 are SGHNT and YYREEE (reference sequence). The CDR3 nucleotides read TGTGCCAGCAGCTTGGCCGGGGCAGCGGCACTTGTGGGCTACACCTTC. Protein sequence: CASSLAGAAALVGYTF.

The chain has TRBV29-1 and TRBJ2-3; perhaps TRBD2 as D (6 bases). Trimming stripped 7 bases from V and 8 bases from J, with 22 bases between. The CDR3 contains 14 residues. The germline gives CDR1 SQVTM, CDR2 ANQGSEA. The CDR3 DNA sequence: TGCAGCGGGATCCGGGACTCAACCCCTACTACGCAGTATTTT. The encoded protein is CSGIRDSTPTTQYF.

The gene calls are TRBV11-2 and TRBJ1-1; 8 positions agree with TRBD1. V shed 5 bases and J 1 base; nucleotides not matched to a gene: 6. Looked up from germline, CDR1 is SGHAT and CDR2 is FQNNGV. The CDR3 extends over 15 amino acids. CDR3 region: CASSARQGTNTEAFF. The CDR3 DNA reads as TGTGCCAGCAGCGCCCGACAGGGGACGAACACTGAAGCTTTCTTT.

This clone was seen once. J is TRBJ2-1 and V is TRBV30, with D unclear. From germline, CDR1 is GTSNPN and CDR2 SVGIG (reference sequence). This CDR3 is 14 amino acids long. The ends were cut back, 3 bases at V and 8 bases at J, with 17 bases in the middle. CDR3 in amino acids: CAWSSPPRYDEQFF. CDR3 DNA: TGTGCCTGGAGCTCCCCCCCCAGGTATGATGAGCAGTTCTTC.

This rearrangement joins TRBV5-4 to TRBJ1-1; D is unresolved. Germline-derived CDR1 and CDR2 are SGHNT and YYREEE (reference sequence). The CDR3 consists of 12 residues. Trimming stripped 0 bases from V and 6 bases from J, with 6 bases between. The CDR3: CASSLDSAEAFF. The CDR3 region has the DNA TGTGCCAGCAGCTTGGACAGTGCTGAAGCTTTCTTT.

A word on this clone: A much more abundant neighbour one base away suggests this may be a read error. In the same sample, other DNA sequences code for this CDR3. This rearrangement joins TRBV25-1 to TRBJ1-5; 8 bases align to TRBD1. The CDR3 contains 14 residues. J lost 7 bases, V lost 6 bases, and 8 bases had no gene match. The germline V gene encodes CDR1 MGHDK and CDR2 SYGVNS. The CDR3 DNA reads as TGTGCCAGCAGCGCCGGACAGGGTAGCCAGCCCCAGCATTTT. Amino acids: CASSAGQGSQPQHF.

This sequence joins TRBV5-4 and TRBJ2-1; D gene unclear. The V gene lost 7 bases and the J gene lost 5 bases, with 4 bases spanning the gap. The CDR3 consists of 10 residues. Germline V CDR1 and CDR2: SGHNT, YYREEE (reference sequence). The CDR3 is CASGNNEQFF. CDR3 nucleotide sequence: TGTGCCAGCGGAAACAATGAGCAGTTCTTC. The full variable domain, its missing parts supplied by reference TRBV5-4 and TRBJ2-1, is ETGVTQSPTHLIKTRGQQVTLRCSSQSGHNTVSWYQQALGQGPQFIFQYYREEENGRGNFPPRFSGLQFPNYSSELNVNALELDDSALYLCASGNNEQFFGPGTRLTVL.

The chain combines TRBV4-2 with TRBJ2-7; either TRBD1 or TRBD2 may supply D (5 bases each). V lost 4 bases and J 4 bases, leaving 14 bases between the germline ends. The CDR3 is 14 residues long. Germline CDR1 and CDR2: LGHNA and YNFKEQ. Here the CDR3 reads CASSRGVEWYEQYF. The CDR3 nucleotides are TGTGCCAGCAGCCGAGGGGTGGAATGGTACGAGCAGTACTTC.